This T cell receptor beta chain emerged from a study of CXCR3-negative and CXCR3-positive naive CD8 T cells (dated by TCRdb to between 2017 and 2020). For context, the study as a whole: In total, 110 million to 150 million TRB reads were obtained, corresponding to roughly 1.5 +/- 0.3 million reads per library. Diversity and physicochemical repertoire analyses covered about a dozen donors pooled from two independent experiments. The TRBV-TRBJ cluster analysis covered naive subsets from roughly 5 donors and memory cells from 3 donors. The paper's findings and limits, for the study overall: Because surface CD5, which has been linked to self-reactivity in mice, was comparable between naive subsets, TCR interaction strength was also inferred from TRB CDR3 physicochemical properties. Both naive subsets had comparably high repertoire diversity, while memory CD8+ T cells had much lower repertoire diversity. Within the same donor, TRBV-TRBJ usage looked similar between naive CXCR3-negative and CXCR3-positive cells, but memory cells had distinct patterns. TRB CDR3s from CXCR3-positive naive cells showed higher hydrophobicity (lower Kidera factor 4), lower energy, and higher strength and volume indices than CXCR3-negative naive cells. Freshly isolated PBMCs were used for most assays because CXCR3 expression went down partially after cryopreservation.

Details on this clonotype: Its recognized antigen is unknown.

CDR1 SNHLY and CDR2 FYNNEI were looked up in the germline V gene. The CDR3 spans 18 residues, from the cysteine through the phenylalanine. Nucleotide data are not available. Sequenced using a NextSeq 550. The Human TCR Profiling Kit (MiLaboratory) was used to make UMI-labeled 5' RACE TRB cDNA libraries. cDNA synthesis used the entire amount of extracted RNA, and PCR amplification then used the entire amount of cDNA produced. Libraries were prepared in parallel with an identical number of PCR cycles. Regarding the original processing steps: MIGEC and MiXCR extracted about 50,000 +/- 10,000 unique UMI-labeled TRB cDNA molecules per library, requiring at least two reads per UMI. Each library averaged about 40,000 +/- 10,000 functional in-frame TRB CDR3 nucleotide clonotypes without stop codons. After each sample was downsampled to 5000 UMI-labeled TRB molecules, VDJtools was used to calculate diversity metrics such as normalized Shannon-Wiener and Chao1. For the central five CDR3 residues, VDJtools calculated physicochemical properties weighted by clonotype size, namely interaction energy, strength, volume and Kidera factor 4. Once TCRdb had reprocessed the reads, it stored one entry per CDR3 protein sequence and supplied no DNA. None of the V and J calls come from the authors' own analysis; TCRdb made them. The sample table records about 130,000 distinct CDR3 sequences. The ten largest make up roughly 0.31% of the sample.

For each CD8+ T cell subset, flow sorting was done in triplicate, and roughly 330,000 cells per subset went directly into RLT lysis buffer. To exclude memory contaminants, naive CD8+ T cells were stringently defined as CD45RO-CCR7+CD27+CD95-. Peripheral blood mononuclear cells were isolated from buffy coats using standard density gradient centrifugation. A FACSAria III was used to flow-sort naive CXCR3-negative and CXCR3-positive CD8+ T cells. Total RNA was extracted from sorted cells with an RNeasy Mini Kit. The sample taken for sequencing was naive CXCR3- CD8+ T cells from blood. The cell subset or site label corresponds to: CD45RO-CCR7+CD27+CD95- naive CD8+ T cells lacking CXCR3 (TNR3-). The receptor's source is a human donor in good health. Some clones in this sample may be carry-over from other donors' samples. The chain joins TRBV2 to TRBJ2-7; TCRdb's D call of TRBD1 is untestable without DNA. The CDR3 protein is CASSEAPGQTRIYEEQYF.